A selection of T cell receptor beta chains follows, all from one sample in a study of STAT3 mutations in large granular lymphocyte leukemia. Profiling relied on immunoSEQ multiplex PCR, and the TCRdb table lists in-frame clones only, not all of them. This sample carries 5,000 to 7,000 clones, 85% to 95% of them seen once, and the ten largest clones take more than 25%. Sequenced sample: peripheral blood mononuclear cells. The receptor set was obtained from a man between 60 and 75 years old with T-cell large granular lymphocyte leukemia. Some clones in this sample may be carry-over from other donors' samples. Each CDR3 is given with its conserved first and last residue. The D gene is left open where the match is weak.

d_gene	v_gene	j_gene	CDR3aa	CDR3nt
TRBD1	TRBV7-8	TRBJ1-4	CASSLGQGGNEKLFF	TGTGCCAGCAGCTTAGGTCAGGGGGGGAATGAAAAACTGTTTTTT
NA	TRBV18	TRBJ2-1	CASSGARSYNEQFF	TGTGCCAGCTCAGGTGCCCGCTCCTACAATGAGCAGTTCTTC
NA	TRBV28	TRBJ1-1	CASSKTVNTEAFF	TGTGCCAGCAGTAAGACAGTGAACACTGAAGCTTTCTTT
NA	TRBV28	TRBJ1-1	CASSLTRKNTEAFF	TGTGCCAGCAGTTTGACCCGGAAGAACACTGAAGCTTTCTTT
NA	TRBV6-6	TRBJ1-5	CASSSHYSNQPQHF	TGTGCCAGCAGTTCGCATTATAGCAATCAGCCCCAGCATTTT
NA	TRBV27	TRBJ2-7	CASSLDGDYEQYF	TGTGCCAGCAGTTTAGACGGGGATTACGAGCAGTACTTC
TRBD2	TRBV5-1	TRBJ2-2	CASSLGLATNTGELFF	TGCGCCAGCAGCTTGGGACTAGCTACGAACACCGGGGAGCTGTTTTTT
NA	TRBV18	TRBJ1-5	CASSPPPAGNQPQHF	TGTGCCAGCTCACCACCCCCAGCAGGGAACCAGCCCCAGCATTTT
TRBD1	TRBV7-9	TRBJ1-1	CASSPDRVITEAFF	TGTGCCAGCAGCCCGGACAGGGTGATCACTGAAGCTTTCTTT
TRBD2	TRBV7-9	TRBJ2-7	CASGPSGNDEQYF	TGTGCCAGCGGGCCTAGCGGGAACGACGAGCAGTACTTC
NA	TRBV29-1	TRBJ2-7	CSVSSDTNPYEQYF	TGCAGCGTTTCGAGCGACACCAATCCCTACGAGCAGTACTTC
NA	TRBV6-6	TRBJ2-3	CASSYSDQGTDTQYF	TGTGCCAGCAGTTACTCGGACCAAGGAACAGATACGCAGTATTTT
TRBD1	TRBV5-1	TRBJ1-1	CASSSWDREASEAFF	TGCGCCAGCAGCTCCTGGGACAGGGAGGCCTCTGAAGCTTTCTTT
NA	TRBV5-1	TRBJ2-7	CASSLTGGSKLFYEQYF	TGCGCCAGCAGCTTGACCGGAGGCAGTAAGCTATTCTACGAGCAGTACTTC
NA	TRBV7-2	TRBJ2-7	CASSLYHPGGEQYF	TGTGCCAGCAGCTTATATCACCCCGGAGGGGAGCAGTACTTC
NA	TRBV14	TRBJ2-5	CASSLTRGTQYF	TGTGCCAGCAGCCTAACCAGAGGGACCCAGTACTTC
TRBD2	TRBV7-9	TRBJ2-5	CASSGRLAPETQYF	TGTGCCAGCAGCGGGCGACTAGCGCCAGAGACCCAGTACTTC
NA	TRBV5-1	TRBJ2-7	CASSLEGRSSSYEQYF	TGCGCCAGCAGCTTGGAGGGCAGGTCGAGCTCCTACGAGCAGTACTTC
TRBD2	TRBV5-4	TRBJ2-5	CASSLGGGEETQYF	TGTGCCAGCAGCTTGGGCGGGGGGGAAGAGACCCAGTACTTC
NA	TRBV18	TRBJ2-2	CASSQFTGELFF	TGTGCCAGCTCACAATTCACAGGGGAGCTGTTTTTT
NA	TRBV28	TRBJ2-7	CASSLTGGSYEQYF	TGTGCCAGCAGCCTAACTGGGGGCTCCTACGAGCAGTACTTC
TRBD1	TRBV5-4	TRBJ2-2	CASSGTGNTGELFF	TGTGCCAGCAGCGGGACAGGGAACACCGGGGAGCTGTTTTTT